Listed below are T cell receptor beta chains from one sample, sequenced in a study of a mutant IDH1 vaccine in newly diagnosed glioma. TCRdb keeps only in-frame clones here, not all; method: immunoSEQ multiplex PCR. This table holds 50,000 to 70,000 clones, approximately 87% found once. Their antigen targets remain unknown. This specimen was PBMCs, taken from a glioma patient whose treatment included an IDH1 peptide vaccine. These receptors were collected from a man in his late teens or twenties with glioma. Both conserved end residues are part of each CDR3.

CDR3: CASSPSTGELFF; V: TRBV14; J: TRBJ2-2
CDR3: CASSPYGGEAFF; V: TRBV7-6; J: TRBJ1-1
CDR3: CASNNRQVSPTDTQYF; V: TRBV21-1; J: TRBJ2-3
CDR3: CASSETGTGYQPQHF; V: TRBV6-1; J: TRBJ1-5
CDR3: CASSPRGPYGYTF; V: TRBV6-5; J: TRBJ1-2
CDR3: CASSAHRWGGRSYEQYF; V: TRBV2; J: TRBJ2-7
CDR3: CASSYRTSGRGNEQFF; V: TRBV6-5; J: TRBJ2-1
CDR3: CASSLVGQKYNEQFF; V: TRBV5-1; J: TRBJ2-1
CDR3: CASSLVAGGFEQFF; V: TRBV5-1; J: TRBJ2-1
CDR3: CARTNRVWLPEAFF; V: TRBV28; J: TRBJ1-1
CDR3: CASRSGYTEAFF; V: TRBV6-1; J: TRBJ1-1
CDR3: CASSLGWDDGSGNQPQHF; V: TRBV7-9; J: TRBJ1-5
CDR3: CASSLEQGWVTEAFF; V: TRBV7-9; J: TRBJ1-1
CDR3: CATSRQTGWGSYEQYF; V: TRBV15; J: TRBJ2-7
CDR3: CASSTPGGDTGELFF; V: TRBV4-2; J: TRBJ2-2
CDR3: CASPLGGHGEAFF; V: TRBV23-1; J: TRBJ1-1
CDR3: CASSYRAGNTEAFF; V: TRBV6-6; J: TRBJ1-1
CDR3: CASSQEVPGYEQYF; V: TRBV4-3; J: TRBJ2-7
CDR3: CASSQVADYSYEQYF; V: TRBV4-3; J: TRBJ2-7
CDR3: CASSPKRYQETQYF; V: TRBV5-5; J: TRBJ2-5
CDR3: CASSPRTVRKGFSGYTF; V: TRBV7-9; J: TRBJ1-2
CDR3: CASSLFFDRSPTYTF; V: TRBV6-6; J: TRBJ1-2
CDR3: CASRQLAGAGEQFF; V: TRBV2; J: TRBJ2-1
CDR3: CATPRAGEAFF; V: TRBV6-1; J: TRBJ1-1
CDR3: CATKESHNEQFF; V: TRBV19; J: TRBJ2-1
CDR3: CASSQVTNTGELFF; V: TRBV4-2; J: TRBJ2-2
CDR3: CASSSLSGTGAYEQYF; V: TRBV28; J: TRBJ2-7
CDR3: CASRTDRGRDETQYF; V: TRBV7-9; J: TRBJ2-5
CDR3: CASSVGAGAEAFF; V: TRBV19; J: TRBJ1-1
CDR3: CASSAGVVEREQYF; V: TRBV5-4; J: TRBJ2-7
CDR3: CASSQVGGGNYEQYF; V: TRBV4-3; J: TRBJ2-7
CDR3: CASSPPGNEQFF; V: TRBV18; J: TRBJ2-1